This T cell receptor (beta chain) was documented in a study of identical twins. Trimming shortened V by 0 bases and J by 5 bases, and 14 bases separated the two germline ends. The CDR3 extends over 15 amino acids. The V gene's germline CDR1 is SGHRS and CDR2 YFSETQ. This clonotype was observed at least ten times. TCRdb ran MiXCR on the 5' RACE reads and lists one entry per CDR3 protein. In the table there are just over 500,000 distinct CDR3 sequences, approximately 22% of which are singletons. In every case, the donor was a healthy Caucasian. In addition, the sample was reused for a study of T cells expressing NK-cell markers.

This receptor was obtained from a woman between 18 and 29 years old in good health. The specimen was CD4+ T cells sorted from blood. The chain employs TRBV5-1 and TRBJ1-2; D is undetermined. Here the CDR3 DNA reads TGCGCCAGCAGCTTGGGCTCGGGGTTTGGTTATGGCTACACCTTC. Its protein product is CASSLGSGFGYGYTF.